The 3 T cell receptor beta chains in this list originate from one sample, sequenced in a study of early T cells in non-severe SARS-CoV-2 infection. TCRdb redid the calling of the 5' RACE reads with MiXCR, one entry per CDR3 protein. The table shows tens of thousands of distinct CDR3 sequences, with less than 5.5% occurring only once. The sequencing input was whole blood. These receptors all stem from an adult who was a healthcare worker with PCR-confirmed SARS-CoV-2 infection or an uninfected control (not recorded which).

This sequence joins TRBV20-1 and TRBJ1-2, with TRBD1 identical over 9 bases. Germline CDR1 is DFQATT and CDR2 is SNEGSKA (reference sequence). The V segment lost 7 bases and the J segment 8 bases; nucleotides outside the gene matches: 14. The CDR3 runs to 14 residues. CDR3 residues: CSVTGTGSPEGYTF. The CDR3 DNA reads TGCAGTGTTACCGGGACAGGGTCACCGGAGGGCTACACCTTC.

This clonotype was recorded many times. V and J are TRBV5-1 and TRBJ2-5; 11 nucleotides agree with TRBD2. Germline V CDR1 and CDR2: SGHRS, YFSETQ. Trimming removed 4 bases from V and 3 bases from J; junction bases left unmatched: 8. The CDR3 spans 16 residues. Here the CDR3 reads CASSRFSGRAEETQYF. The CDR3 bases are TGCGCCAGCAGCCGATTTAGCGGGAGGGCCGAAGAGACCCAGTACTTC. Full variable domain (remainder filled in from reference TRBV5-1 and TRBJ2-5): KAGVTQTPRYLIKTRGQQVTLSCSPISGHRSVSWYQQTPGQGLQFLFEYFSETQRNKGNFPGRFSGRQFSNSRSEMNVSTLELGDSALYLCASSRFSGRAEETQYFGPGTRLLVL.

This clonotype was seen ten or more times. V is TRBV7-8 and J is TRBJ1-3, with no clear D. Germline V gives CDR1 SGHVS, CDR2 FQNEAQ. The CDR3 totals 14 residues. Trimming stripped 5 bases from V and 0 bases from J, with 8 bases between. The CDR3 reads CASSTGLSGNTIYF. DNA for the CDR3: TGTGCCAGCAGCACGGGCCTCTCTGGAAACACCATATATTTT.